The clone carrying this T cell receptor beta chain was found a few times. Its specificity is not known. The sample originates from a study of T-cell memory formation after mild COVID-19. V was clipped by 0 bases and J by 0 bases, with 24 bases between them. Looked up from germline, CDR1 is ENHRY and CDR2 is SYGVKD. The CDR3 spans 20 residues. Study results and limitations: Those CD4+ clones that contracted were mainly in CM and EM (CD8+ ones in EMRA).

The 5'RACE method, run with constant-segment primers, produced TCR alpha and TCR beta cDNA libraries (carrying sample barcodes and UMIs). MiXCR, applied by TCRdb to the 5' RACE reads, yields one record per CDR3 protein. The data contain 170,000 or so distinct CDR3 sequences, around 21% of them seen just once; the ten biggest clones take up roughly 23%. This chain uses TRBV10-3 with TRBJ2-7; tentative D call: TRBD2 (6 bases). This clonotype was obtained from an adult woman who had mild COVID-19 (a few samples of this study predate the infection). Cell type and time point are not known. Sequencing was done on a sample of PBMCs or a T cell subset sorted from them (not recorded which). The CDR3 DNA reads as TGTGCCATCAGTGAGTCGATATCGCGCTCTAGCGCGGTGAGCTCCTACGAGCAGTACTTC. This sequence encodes CAISESISRSSAVSSYEQYF.